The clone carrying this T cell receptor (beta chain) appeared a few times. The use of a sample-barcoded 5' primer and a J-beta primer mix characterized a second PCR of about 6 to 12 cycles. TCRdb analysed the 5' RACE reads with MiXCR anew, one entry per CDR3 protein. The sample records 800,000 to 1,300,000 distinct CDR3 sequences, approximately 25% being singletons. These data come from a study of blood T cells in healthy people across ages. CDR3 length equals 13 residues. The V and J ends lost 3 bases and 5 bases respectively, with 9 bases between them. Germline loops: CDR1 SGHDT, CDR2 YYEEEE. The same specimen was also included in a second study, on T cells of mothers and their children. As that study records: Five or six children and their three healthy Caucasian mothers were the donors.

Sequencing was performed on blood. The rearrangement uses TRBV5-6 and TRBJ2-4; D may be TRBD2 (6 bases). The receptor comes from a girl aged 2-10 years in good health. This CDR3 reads CASSSGGENIQYF. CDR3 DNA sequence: TGTGCCAGCAGCTCTGGCGGGGAAAACATTCAGTACTTC.